The 30 T cell receptor beta chains presented below share a single source sample, sequenced in a study of T cells after yellow fever vaccination. TCRdb reprocessed the 5' RACE reads via MiXCR and lists one record per CDR3 protein. The sample carries about 260,000 distinct CDR3 sequences, over 3% recorded once. The input for sequencing was PBMCs, taken 15 days after the yellow fever booster vaccination. Receptors were obtained from a man aged 18 to 30 who received the YFV17D yellow fever vaccine.

This clonotype appeared many times. The genes are TRBV7-8 and TRBJ1-4, with TRBD1 matching over 9 bases. The CDR3 runs 16 residues. Germline CDR1 reads SGHVS; CDR2 reads FQNEAQ. J gave up 8 bases and V 8 bases, and 15 bases lay outside the gene matches. Here the CDR3 reads CASRRDRVLKGEKLFF. The CDR3 DNA follows: TGTGCCAGCCGTCGGGACAGGGTATTAAAAGGGGAAAAACTGTTTTTT.

This clonotype was seen many times. This chain connects TRBV12-3 or TRBV12-4 to TRBJ2-1; D may be TRBD1 (6 bases). This CDR3 spans 14 amino acids. V was trimmed by 7 bases and J by 5 bases, leaving 15 bases between them. The CDR3, as DNA: TGTGCCAGCACCCTACAGGGATTCAACAATGAGCAGTTCTTC. Amino acid sequence: CASTLQGFNNEQFF.

This clonotype was seen many times. The chain carries TRBV5-6 and TRBJ2-7, with 10 bases lining up with TRBD1. From germline, CDR1 is SGHDT and CDR2 YYEEEE. Losses at the gene ends were 4 bases for V and 4 bases for J; bases not matched to a gene: 5. This CDR3 spans 14 amino acids. In DNA, the CDR3 is TGTGCCAGCAGCGACGACAGGGGGCAATACGAGCAGTACTTC. Residues: CASSDDRGQYEQYF. The whole variable domain, remainder taken from reference TRBV5-6 and TRBJ2-7, is DAGVTQSPTHLIKTRGQQVTLRCSPKSGHDTVSWYQQALGQGPQFIFQYYEEEERQRGNFPDRFSGHQFPNYSSELNVNALLLGDSALYLCASSDDRGQYEQYFGPGTRLTVT.

A few counts support this clonotype. The chain is built from TRBV4-3 and TRBJ1-2; D perhaps matches TRBD1 (6 bases). The V and J ends lost 0 bases and 1 base respectively, with 9 bases between them. This CDR3 has 15 residues. CDR1 is LGHNA, CDR2 YSLEER, per germline. For the CDR3, the DNA is TGCGCCAGCAGCCAAGATCAGGGGAGTAACTATGGCTACACCTTC. It encodes CASSQDQGSNYGYTF.

This clonotype was observed many times. The V gene is TRBV9, the J gene TRBJ2-3; a weak D match, TRBD1 (6 bases). V lost 0 bases, J lost 0 bases, and 11 bases lay in between. Germline loops: CDR1 SGDLS, CDR2 YYNGEE. This CDR3 comprises 16 residues. The CDR3 here is CASSVDEGVSTDTQYF. CDR3 in DNA: TGTGCCAGCAGCGTAGACGAGGGGGTTAGCACAGATACGCAGTATTTT.

This clonotype was recorded many times. J is TRBJ2-3 and V is TRBV4-3; D uncertain. Germline V gene sequence: CDR1 LGHNA, CDR2 YSLEER. The CDR3 runs to 18 residues. Trimming stripped 1 base from V and 2 bases from J, with 19 bases between. The CDR3 is CASSQARMDGRNTDTQYF. The DNA for the CDR3 is TGCGCCAGCAGCCAAGCGAGAATGGACGGACGTAACACAGATACGCAGTATTTT.

This clonotype was picked up one time. The genes are TRBV20-1 and TRBJ2-2; D gene unclear. The CDR3 totals 13 residues. Trimming removed 3 bases at V and 3 bases at J, with 8 bases between. Germline-derived CDR1 and CDR2 are DFQATT and SNEGSKA (reference sequence). CDR3 bases: TGCAGTGCTAGCTCGGGTTACACCGGGGAGCTGTTTTTT. Translation: CSASSGYTGELFF.

This clonotype has ten or more counts. The V and J genes are TRBV10-3 and TRBJ2-5; tentatively, D is TRBD2 (6 bases). The CDR3 totals 15 residues. Germline V gene data show CDR1 as ENHRY and CDR2 as SYGVKD. Between the trimmed V and J ends, which lost 2 bases and 5 bases, there was a span of 15 bases. The CDR3 sequence is CAISEMRGGPETQYF. For the CDR3, the DNA is TGTGCCATCAGTGAGATGCGGGGCGGTCCGGAGACCCAGTACTTC.

In its sample, this clonotype was seen a few times. This sequence joins TRBV20-1 and TRBJ1-5, with a tentative D call TRBD1 (6 bases). Germline values: CDR1 DFQATT, CDR2 SNEGSKA (reference sequence). The CDR3 is 13 residues long. V shed 6 bases and J shed 0 bases, with 9 bases lying between them. DNA of the CDR3: TGCAGTGCCCGGACAGCTAGCAATCAGCCCCAGCATTTT. The encoded protein is CSARTASNQPQHF.

This clonotype was observed at least ten times. The rearrangement links TRBV7-9 to TRBJ2-5, with 9 positions matching TRBD1. Germline CDR1 reads SEHNR; CDR2 reads FQNEAQ (reference sequence). After removal of 3 bases from V and 5 bases from J, the junction contained 7 bases not matched to a gene. There are 15 residues in the CDR3. This CDR3 is CASSFGTGLRETQYF. Here the CDR3 DNA reads TGTGCCAGCAGCTTCGGGACAGGGTTACGGGAGACCCAGTACTTC.

This clonotype was seen ten or more times. This rearrangement joins TRBV3-1 to TRBJ1-4; no firm D call. The CDR3 is 13 amino acids. The V and J ends lost 1 base and 9 bases respectively, with 9 bases between them. Germline assignment: CDR1 LGHDT and CDR2 YNNKEL (reference sequence). CDR3 in amino acids: CASSQGEGKKLFF. The CDR3 bases are TGTGCCAGCAGCCAAGGGGAGGGAAAAAAACTGTTTTTT. Complete variable domain (other parts from reference TRBV3-1 and TRBJ1-4): DTAVSQTPKYLVTQMGNDKSIKCEQNLGHDTMYWYKQDSKKFLKIMFSYNNKELIINETVPNRFSPKSPDKAHLNLHINSLELGDSAVYFCASSQGEGKKLFFGSGTQLSVL.

This clonotype was counted only a few times. The chain couples TRBV6-1 to TRBJ1-2; D may be TRBD1 (5 bases). V was cut by 3 bases and J by 5 bases, with 7 bases left in between. Germline-derived CDR1 and CDR2 are MNHNS and SASEGT. CDR3 length: 12 residues. As DNA, the CDR3 is TGTGCCAGCAGTGACAGGGTGTATGGCTACACCTTC. Protein sequence: CASSDRVYGYTF.

This clonotype was picked up many times. The V and J genes are TRBV4-2 and TRBJ2-3, with 8 bases fitting TRBD2. The CDR3 sequence is 20 residues long. With 3 bases clipped from V and 6 bases from J, the junction kept 23 bases outside the gene matches. Germline V gene sequence: CDR1 LGHNA, CDR2 YNFKEQ. CDR3 in DNA: TGTGCCAGCAGCCAGCCCCACCCTAGTCGCACTAGCGGCAATTGGGATACGCAGTATTTT. Translating gives CASSQPHPSRTSGNWDTQYF.

V and J are TRBV18 and TRBJ2-3; TRBD2 matches at 9 bases. In germline, CDR1 is KGHSH, CDR2 LQKENI. The V gene end was trimmed by 4 bases and the J gene end by 4 bases; junction bases not matched to a gene: 9. The CDR3 runs 16 residues. The CDR3 loop reads CASSLQRGARADTQYF. The CDR3 region has the DNA TGTGCCAGCTCACTGCAGCGGGGGGCCCGGGCAGATACGCAGTATTTT.

This clonotype was seen ten or more times. This rearrangement joins TRBV27 to TRBJ2-5; D ambiguous. Deletions cut 8 bases from V and 0 bases from J, with 10 bases between. CDR3 length: 13 residues. Per the germline V gene, CDR1 is MNHEY and CDR2 is SMNVEV (reference sequence). Here the CDR3 DNA reads TGTGCCAGCCGGACGCCAAACCAAGAGACCCAGTACTTC. This encodes CASRTPNQETQYF.

This clonotype was detected many times. The J gene is TRBJ1-5, the V gene TRBV20-1; possibly TRBD1 for D (5 bases). Germline V lookup: CDR1 DFQATT, CDR2 SNEGSKA (reference sequence). The CDR3 covers 15 residues. V dropped 5 bases and J dropped 5 bases, with 19 bases sitting between them. CDR3 nucleotide sequence: TGCAGTGCTGGAGGAATTGGGGCCAGTTATCAGCCCCAGCATTTT. As protein: CSAGGIGASYQPQHF.

There are many counts of this clonotype. V and J are TRBV4-1 and TRBJ2-3; possible D gene TRBD2, 6 bases. The CDR3 spans 16 residues. V lost 1 base and J 0 bases, leaving 11 bases between the germline ends. Germline V gene data show CDR1 as MGHRA and CDR2 as YSYEKL. This chain's CDR3 is CASSQAGRGSTDTQYF. As DNA, the CDR3 is TGCGCCAGCAGCCAAGCGGGGCGGGGAAGCACAGATACGCAGTATTTT.

Many counts were recorded for this clonotype. This rearrangement joins TRBV7-6 to TRBJ1-1; 11 positions match TRBD1. Germline V lookup: CDR1 SGHVS, CDR2 FNYEAQ. The CDR3 sequence is 13 residues long. The trim removed 8 bases at V and 4 bases at J, leaving 3 bases unmatched. CDR3 sequence: CASAGTGGTEAFF. Here the CDR3 DNA reads TGTGCCAGCGCCGGGACAGGGGGCACTGAAGCTTTCTTT. Full variable domain (outside the CDR3, taken from reference TRBV7-6 and TRBJ1-1): GAGVSQSPRYKVTKRGQDVALRCDPISGHVSLYWYRQALGQGPEFLTYFNYEAQQDKSGLPNDRFSAERPEGSISTLTIQRTEQRDSAMYRCASAGTGGTEAFFGQGTRLTVV.

This clonotype was seen repeatedly, ten times or more. The rearrangement links TRBV5-5 to TRBJ1-1; TRBD1 matches at 9 bases. CDR3 length: 13 amino acids. V lost 5 bases to trimming and J lost 5 bases; unmatched junction nucleotides: 4. Per germline, CDR1 SGHKS and CDR2 YYEKEE (reference sequence). For the CDR3, the DNA is TGTGCCAGCAGACAGGACAGGGGAACTGAAGCTTTCTTT. This sequence encodes CASRQDRGTEAFF. The whole variable domain, remainder taken from reference TRBV5-5 and TRBJ1-1, is DAGVTQSPTHLIKTRGQQVTLRCSPISGHKSVSWYQQVLGQGPQFIFQYYEKEERGRGNFPDRFSARQFPNYSSELNVNALLLGDSALYLCASRQDRGTEAFFGQGTRLTVV.

Ten or more counts support this clonotype. J is TRBJ2-1 and V is TRBV6-4; 10 bases align to TRBD2. V lost 3 bases, J lost 8 bases, and 7 bases stayed unmatched. Germline assignment: CDR1 MRHNA and CDR2 SNTAGT. The CDR3 is made up of 15 amino acids. The CDR3 is CASSESGGARDEQFF. Written as DNA, the CDR3 is TGTGCCAGCAGTGAGAGCGGGGGGGCCCGCGATGAGCAGTTCTTC.

A remark on this clonotype: This may come from a read error, since a much larger clone is one base off. The V gene is TRBV5-1, the J gene TRBJ1-1; TRBD1 matches 8 bases. Trimming at V came to 4 bases and at J to 4 bases, leaving 9 bases not matched to a gene. Germline CDR1 reads SGHRS; CDR2 reads YFSETQ. CDR3 size: 15 residues. The CDR3 DNA is TGCGCCAGCAGCCCGACAGGGGACTCCGGCACTGAAGCTTTCTTT. Translation gives CASSPTGDSGTEAFF.

This clonotype was observed at least ten times. The chain recombines TRBV14 with TRBJ1-2, with a tentative D call TRBD1 (6 bases). The germline CDR1 and CDR2 sequences are SGHDN and FVKESK. Trimming shortened V by 2 bases and J by 4 bases, and 17 bases separated the two germline ends. CDR3 size: 16 residues. The CDR3 nucleotides read TGTGCCAGCAGCCAAAGCAAGAAACAGGGCTTCTATGGCTACACCTTC. The encoded protein is CASSQSKKQGFYGYTF.

This clonotype was counted at least ten times. The V call is TRBV7-2, the J call TRBJ2-3, with 7 bases fitting TRBD2. Per germline, CDR1 SGHTA and CDR2 FQGNSA. This CDR3 is built from 15 residues. The V segment lost 5 bases and the J segment 8 bases; nucleotides outside the gene matches: 13. The CDR3 reads CASSVAPTREATQYF. DNA of the CDR3: TGTGCCAGCAGCGTCGCCCCGACCCGGGAGGCTACGCAGTATTTT.

Many counts were recorded for this clonotype. The gene calls are TRBV6-5 and TRBJ1-1; weak D call: TRBD1 (5 bases). CDR1 is MNHEY, CDR2 SVGAGI, per germline. V was pared by 0 bases and J by 2 bases, with 7 bases between. The CDR3 extends over 14 amino acids. The CDR3 spells CASSYSRGNTEAFF. The CDR3 DNA is TGTGCCAGCAGTTACTCGAGGGGAAACACTGAAGCTTTCTTT.

This clonotype has at least ten counts. This sequence joins TRBV28 and TRBJ1-1; the match to TRBD1 covers 7 bases. Germline loops: CDR1 MDHEN, CDR2 SYDVKM. The CDR3 has 12 residues. With V trimmed by 5 bases and J by 10 bases, 7 bases remained unmatched. The CDR3 DNA follows: TGTGCCAGCAGTGACAGGGTAAAGGGAGCTTTCTTT. It is translated as CASSDRVKGAFF.

There are many counts of this clonotype. The V gene is TRBV3-1, the J gene TRBJ1-5; maybe TRBD1 (5 bases). Trimming left V 1 base short and J 11 bases short, with 6 bases between. Per germline, CDR1 LGHDT and CDR2 YNNKEL (reference sequence). CDR3 length equals 11 residues. The chain's CDR3 is CASSQGGTQHF. CDR3 in DNA: TGTGCCAGCAGCCAAGGGGGGACCCAGCATTTT.

This clonotype was detected ten times or more. The V call is TRBV5-1, the J call TRBJ2-5; no reliable D call. The ends were cut back, 0 bases at V and 2 bases at J, with 11 bases in the middle. The CDR3 has 15 amino acids. Germline loops: CDR1 SGHRS, CDR2 YFSETQ. The CDR3 protein is CASSLVGPYQETQYF. The CDR3 DNA reads TGCGCCAGCAGCTTGGTTGGACCCTATCAAGAGACCCAGTACTTC.

This clonotype was seen ten or more times. The V gene is TRBV6-2 or TRBV6-3, the J gene TRBJ1-2; TRBD1 might be the D (5 bases). V lost 2 bases, J lost 8 bases, and 18 bases lay in between. CDR1 and CDR2 (germline): MNHEY, SVGEGT. The CDR3 has 15 amino acids. CDR3 residues: CASSYEGPSGEGYTF. In nucleotides, the CDR3 is TGTGCCAGCAGTTACGAGGGGCCCTCGGGAGAGGGCTACACCTTC.

V usage is TRBV7-8 and J usage is TRBJ1-1, with D possibly being TRBD1 (5 bases). Trimming removed 5 bases at V and 4 bases at J, with 11 bases between. The germline V gene has CDR1 SGHVS and CDR2 FQNEAQ. CDR3 size: 13 residues. CDR3 bases: TGTGCCAGCAGCCAGACAGTGCCCACTGAAGCTTTCTTT. It yields the protein CASSQTVPTEAFF.

This clonotype appeared a few times. V usage is TRBV18 and J usage is TRBJ2-5; 7 bases fit TRBD1. CDR1 is KGHSH, CDR2 LQKENI, per germline. CDR3 length: 18 amino acids. Trimming took 3 bases from V and 5 from J; bases not matched to a gene: 18. In DNA, the CDR3 is TGTGCCAGCTCACCCCGAGGTCTCGGACAGGCGATGTTGGAGACCCAGTACTTC. Its translation: CASSPRGLGQAMLETQYF. Supplemented by reference TRBV18 and TRBJ2-5, the full variable domain reads NAGVMQNPRHLVRRRGQEARLRCSPMKGHSHVYWYRQLPEEGLKFMVYLQKENIIDESGMPKERFSAEFPKEGPSILRIQQVVRGDSAAYFCASSPRGLGQAMLETQYFGPGTRLLVL.